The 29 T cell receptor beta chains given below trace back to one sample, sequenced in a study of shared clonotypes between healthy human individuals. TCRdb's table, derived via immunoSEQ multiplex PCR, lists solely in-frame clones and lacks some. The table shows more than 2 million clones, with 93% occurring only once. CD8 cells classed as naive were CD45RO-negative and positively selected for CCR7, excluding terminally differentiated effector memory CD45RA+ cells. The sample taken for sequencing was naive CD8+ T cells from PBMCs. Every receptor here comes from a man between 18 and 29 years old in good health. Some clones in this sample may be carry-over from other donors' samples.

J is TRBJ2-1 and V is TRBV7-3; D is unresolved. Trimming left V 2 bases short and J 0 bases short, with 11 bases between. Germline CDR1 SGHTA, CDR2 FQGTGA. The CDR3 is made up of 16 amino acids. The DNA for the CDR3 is TGTGCCAGCAGCTTAGGTGGTTTAGGCTCCTACAATGAGCAGTTCTTC. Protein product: CASSLGGLGSYNEQFF.

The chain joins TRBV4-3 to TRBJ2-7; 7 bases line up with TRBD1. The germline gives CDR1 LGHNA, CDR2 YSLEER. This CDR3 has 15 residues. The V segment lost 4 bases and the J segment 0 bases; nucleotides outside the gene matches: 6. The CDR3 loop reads CASSLGQEGSYEQYF. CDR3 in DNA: TGCGCCAGCAGCCTTGGACAGGAAGGCTCCTACGAGCAGTACTTC.

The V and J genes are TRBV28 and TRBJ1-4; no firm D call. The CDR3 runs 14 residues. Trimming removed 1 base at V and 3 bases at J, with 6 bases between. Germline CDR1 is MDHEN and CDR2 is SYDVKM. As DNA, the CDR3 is TGTGCCAGCAGTTTATTGGAGGCTAATGAAAAACTGTTTTTT. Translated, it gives CASSLLEANEKLFF.

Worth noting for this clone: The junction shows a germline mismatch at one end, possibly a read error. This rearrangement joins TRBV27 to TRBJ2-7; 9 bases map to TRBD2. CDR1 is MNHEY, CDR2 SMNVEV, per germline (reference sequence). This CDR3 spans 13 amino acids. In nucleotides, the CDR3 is TGTGCCAGCAGTTTATCTAGCGGGAGCCTAAATAACTTC. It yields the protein CASSLSSGSLNNF.

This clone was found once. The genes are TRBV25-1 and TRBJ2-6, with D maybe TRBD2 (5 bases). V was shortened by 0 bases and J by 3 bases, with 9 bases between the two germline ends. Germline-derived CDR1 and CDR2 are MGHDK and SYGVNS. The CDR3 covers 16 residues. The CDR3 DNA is TGTGCCAGCAGTGAATACTCTAGCTTTGGGGCCAACGTCCTGACTTTC. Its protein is CASSEYSSFGANVLTF.

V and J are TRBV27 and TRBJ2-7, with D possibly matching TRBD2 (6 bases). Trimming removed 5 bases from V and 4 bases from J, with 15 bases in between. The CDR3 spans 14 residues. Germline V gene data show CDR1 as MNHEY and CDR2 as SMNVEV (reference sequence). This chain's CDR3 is CASSPLEGRYEQYF. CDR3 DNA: TGTGCCAGCAGTCCTCTGGAGGGGAGGTACGAGCAGTACTTC.

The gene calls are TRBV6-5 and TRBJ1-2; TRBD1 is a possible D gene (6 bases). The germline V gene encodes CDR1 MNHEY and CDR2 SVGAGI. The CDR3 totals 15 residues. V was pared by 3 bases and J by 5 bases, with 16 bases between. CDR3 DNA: TGTGCCAGCAGTTATTGGACAGATCAAGCGTATGGCTACACCTTC. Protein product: CASSYWTDQAYGYTF.

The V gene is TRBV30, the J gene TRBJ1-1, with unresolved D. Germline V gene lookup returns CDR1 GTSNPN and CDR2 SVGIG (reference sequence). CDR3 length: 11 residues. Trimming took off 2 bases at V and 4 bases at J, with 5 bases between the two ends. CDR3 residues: CAWSWGTEAFF. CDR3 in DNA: TGTGCCTGGAGTTGGGGCACTGAAGCTTTCTTT.

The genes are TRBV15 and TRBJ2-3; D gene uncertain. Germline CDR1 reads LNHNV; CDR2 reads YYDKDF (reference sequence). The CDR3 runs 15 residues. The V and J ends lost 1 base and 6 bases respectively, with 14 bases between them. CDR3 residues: CATSRVLSDRDTQYF. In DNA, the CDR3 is TGTGCCACCAGCAGAGTCCTCTCGGATAGGGATACGCAGTATTTT.

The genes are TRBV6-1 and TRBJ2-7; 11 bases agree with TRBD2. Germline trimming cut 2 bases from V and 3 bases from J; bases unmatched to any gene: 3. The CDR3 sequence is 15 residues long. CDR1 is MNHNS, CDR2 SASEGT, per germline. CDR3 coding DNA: TGTGCCAGCAGTGAAATAACTAGCGGGAGCTACGAGCAGTACTTC. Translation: CASSEITSGSYEQYF.

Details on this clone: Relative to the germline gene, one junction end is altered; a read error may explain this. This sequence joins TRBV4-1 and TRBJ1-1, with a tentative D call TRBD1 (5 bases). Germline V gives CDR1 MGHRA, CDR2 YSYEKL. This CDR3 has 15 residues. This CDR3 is CASRQDSTENTEAFF. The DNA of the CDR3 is TGCGCCAGCAGACAAGACTCGACAGAGAACACTGAAGCTTTCTTT.

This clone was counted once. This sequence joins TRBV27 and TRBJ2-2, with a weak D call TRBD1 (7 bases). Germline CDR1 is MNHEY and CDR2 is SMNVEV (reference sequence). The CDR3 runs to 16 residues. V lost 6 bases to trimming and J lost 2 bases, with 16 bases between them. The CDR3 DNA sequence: TGTGCCAGCAGAACCGCCAGGGGGGACAACACCGGGGAGCTGTTTTTT. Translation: CASRTARGDNTGELFF.

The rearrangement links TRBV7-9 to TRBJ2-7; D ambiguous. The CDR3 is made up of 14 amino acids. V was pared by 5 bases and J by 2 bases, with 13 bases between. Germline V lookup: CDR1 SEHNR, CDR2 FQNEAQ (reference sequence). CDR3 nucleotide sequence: TGTGCCAGCAGCCTAGAGGAACATGCCTACGAGCAGTACTTC. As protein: CASSLEEHAYEQYF.

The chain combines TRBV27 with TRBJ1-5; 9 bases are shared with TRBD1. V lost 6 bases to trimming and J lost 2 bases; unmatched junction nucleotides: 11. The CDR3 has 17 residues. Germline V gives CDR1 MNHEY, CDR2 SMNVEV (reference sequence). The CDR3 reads CASRSGTGNLGNQPQHF. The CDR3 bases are TGTGCCAGCAGATCCGGGACAGGGAACTTGGGCAATCAGCCCCAGCATTTT.

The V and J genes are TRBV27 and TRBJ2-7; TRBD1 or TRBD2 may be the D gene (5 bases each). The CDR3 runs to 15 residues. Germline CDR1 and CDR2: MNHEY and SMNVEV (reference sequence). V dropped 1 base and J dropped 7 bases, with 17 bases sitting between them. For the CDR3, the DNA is TGTGCCAGCAGTTTATTCCCGGGACGGTATGGGGAGCAGTACTTC. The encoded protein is CASSLFPGRYGEQYF.

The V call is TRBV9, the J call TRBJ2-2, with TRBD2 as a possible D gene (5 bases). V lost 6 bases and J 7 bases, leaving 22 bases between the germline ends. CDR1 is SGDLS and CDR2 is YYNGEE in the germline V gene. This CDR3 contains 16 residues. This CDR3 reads CASTPDQRLRGGELFF. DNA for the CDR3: TGTGCCAGCACCCCGGACCAGCGATTACGGGGCGGGGAGCTGTTTTTT.

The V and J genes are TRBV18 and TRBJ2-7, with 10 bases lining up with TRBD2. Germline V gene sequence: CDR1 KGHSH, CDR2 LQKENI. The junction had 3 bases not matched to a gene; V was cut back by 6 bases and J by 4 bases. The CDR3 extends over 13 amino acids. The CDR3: CASSSLAGYEQYF. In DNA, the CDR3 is TGTGCCAGCTCTTCACTAGCGGGATACGAGCAGTACTTC.

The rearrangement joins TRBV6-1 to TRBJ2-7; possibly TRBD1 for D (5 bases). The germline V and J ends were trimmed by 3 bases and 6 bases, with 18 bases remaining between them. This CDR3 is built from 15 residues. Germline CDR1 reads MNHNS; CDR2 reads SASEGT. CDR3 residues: CASSDPRGLWAEQYF. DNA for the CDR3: TGTGCCAGCAGTGACCCAAGGGGTTTATGGGCCGAGCAGTACTTC.

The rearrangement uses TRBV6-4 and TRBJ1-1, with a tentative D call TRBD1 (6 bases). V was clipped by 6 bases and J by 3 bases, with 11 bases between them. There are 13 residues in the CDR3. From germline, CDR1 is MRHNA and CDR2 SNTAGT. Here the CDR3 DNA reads TGTGCCAGCAGGCGAGCAGGGGACACTGAAGCTTTCTTT. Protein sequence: CASRRAGDTEAFF.

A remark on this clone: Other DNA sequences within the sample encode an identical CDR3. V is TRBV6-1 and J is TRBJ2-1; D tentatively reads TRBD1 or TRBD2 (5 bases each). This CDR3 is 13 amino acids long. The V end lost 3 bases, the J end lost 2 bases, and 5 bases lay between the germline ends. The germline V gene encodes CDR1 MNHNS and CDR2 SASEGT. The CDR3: CASSEGAYNEQFF. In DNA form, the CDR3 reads TGTGCCAGCAGTGAGGGGGCCTACAATGAGCAGTTCTTC.

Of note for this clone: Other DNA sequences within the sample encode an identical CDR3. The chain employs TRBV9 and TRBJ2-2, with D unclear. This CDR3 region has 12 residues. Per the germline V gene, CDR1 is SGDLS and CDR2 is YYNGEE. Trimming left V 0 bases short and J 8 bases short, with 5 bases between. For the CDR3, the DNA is TGTGCCAGCAGCGTAGGAGGAGGGGAGCTGTTTTTT. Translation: CASSVGGGELFF.

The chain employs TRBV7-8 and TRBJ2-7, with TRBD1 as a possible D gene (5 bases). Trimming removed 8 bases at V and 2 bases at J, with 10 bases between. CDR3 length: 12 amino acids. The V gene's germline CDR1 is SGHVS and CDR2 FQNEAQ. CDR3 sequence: CASLDSTYEQYF. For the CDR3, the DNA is TGTGCCAGCTTAGACAGCACCTACGAGCAGTACTTC.

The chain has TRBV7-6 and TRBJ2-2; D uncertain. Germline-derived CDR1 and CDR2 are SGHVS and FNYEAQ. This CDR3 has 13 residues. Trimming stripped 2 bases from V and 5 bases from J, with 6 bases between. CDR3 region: CASSLSLTGELFF. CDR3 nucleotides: TGTGCCAGCAGCTTATCTTTGACCGGGGAGCTGTTTTTT.

The CDR3 reads CASSQQGDEQFF. The CDR3 region has the DNA TGTGCCAGCAGCCAGCAGGGGGATGAGCAGTTCTTC. The V gene is TRBV7-9, the J gene TRBJ2-1; 7 nucleotides match TRBD1. The CDR3 has 12 residues. The germline V gene has CDR1 SEHNR and CDR2 FQNEAQ (reference sequence). The J segment lost 8 bases and the V segment lost 5 bases, leaving 3 bases of the junction unmatched.

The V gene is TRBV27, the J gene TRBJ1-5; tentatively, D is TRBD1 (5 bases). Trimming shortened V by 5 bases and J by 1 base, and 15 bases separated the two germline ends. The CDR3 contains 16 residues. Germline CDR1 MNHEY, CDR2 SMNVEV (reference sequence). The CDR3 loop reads CASSLTATVSNQPQHF. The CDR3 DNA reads TGTGCCAGCAGTCTGACAGCGACTGTGAGCAATCAGCCCCAGCATTTT.

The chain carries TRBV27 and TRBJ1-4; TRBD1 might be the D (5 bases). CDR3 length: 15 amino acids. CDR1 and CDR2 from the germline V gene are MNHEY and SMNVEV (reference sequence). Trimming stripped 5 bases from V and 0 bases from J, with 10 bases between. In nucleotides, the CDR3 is TGTGCCAGCAGTGAAAGGACAACAACTAATGAAAAACTGTTTTTT. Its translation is CASSERTTTNEKLFF.

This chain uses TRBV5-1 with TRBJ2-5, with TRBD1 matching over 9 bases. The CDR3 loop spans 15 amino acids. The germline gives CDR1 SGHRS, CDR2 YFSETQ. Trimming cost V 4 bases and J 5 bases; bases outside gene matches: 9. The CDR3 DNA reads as TGCGCCAGCAGCACCCGGACAGGGGATAGGGAGACCCAGTACTTC. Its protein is CASSTRTGDRETQYF. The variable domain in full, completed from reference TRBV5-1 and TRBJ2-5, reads KAGVTQTPRYLIKTRGQQVTLSCSPISGHRSVSWYQQTPGQGLQFLFEYFSETQRNKGNFPGRFSGRQFSNSRSEMNVSTLELGDSALYLCASSTRTGDRETQYFGPGTRLLVL.

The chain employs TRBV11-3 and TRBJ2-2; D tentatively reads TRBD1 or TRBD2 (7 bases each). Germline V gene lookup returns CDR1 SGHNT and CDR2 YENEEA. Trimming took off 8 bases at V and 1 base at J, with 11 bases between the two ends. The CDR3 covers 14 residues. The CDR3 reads CASSGGVNTGELFF. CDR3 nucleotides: TGTGCCAGCTCAGGGGGGGTGAACACCGGGGAGCTGTTTTTT.

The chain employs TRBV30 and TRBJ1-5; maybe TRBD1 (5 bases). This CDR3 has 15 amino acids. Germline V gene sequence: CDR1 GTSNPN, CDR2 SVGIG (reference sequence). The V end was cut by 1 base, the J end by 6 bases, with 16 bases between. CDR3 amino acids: CAWSEPGRRVQPQHF. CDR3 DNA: TGTGCCTGGAGTGAACCGGGACGTAGAGTTCAGCCCCAGCATTTT.